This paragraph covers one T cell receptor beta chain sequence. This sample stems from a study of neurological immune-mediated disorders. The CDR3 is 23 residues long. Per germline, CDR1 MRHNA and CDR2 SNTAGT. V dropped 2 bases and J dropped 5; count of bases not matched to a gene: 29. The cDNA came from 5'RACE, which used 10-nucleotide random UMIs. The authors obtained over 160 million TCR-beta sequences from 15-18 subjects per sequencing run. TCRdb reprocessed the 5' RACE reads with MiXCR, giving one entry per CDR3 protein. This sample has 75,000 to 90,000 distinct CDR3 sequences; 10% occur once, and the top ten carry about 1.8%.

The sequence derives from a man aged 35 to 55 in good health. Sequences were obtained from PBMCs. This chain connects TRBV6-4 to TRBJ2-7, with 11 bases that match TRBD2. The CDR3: CASSDGGLFIEGLAVSKVHEQYF. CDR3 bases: TGTGCCAGCAGTGACGGGGGACTGTTCATTGAGGGACTAGCGGTCTCCAAGGTCCACGAGCAGTACTTC.